This T cell receptor (beta chain) comes out of a study of T cell repertoires in cytomegalovirus infection. General study findings and limits: The cumulative frequency of public TCR beta families distinguished individuals who carried CMV together with the relevant HLA. Dominating the ex vivo response were HLA-C-restricted CMV-specific TCR beta clonotypes.

This clonotype was seen repeatedly, ten times or more. Its antigen is still unknown. V was pared by 2 bases and J by 12 bases, with 12 bases between. The CDR3 consists of 13 residues. CDR1 is KGHDR and CDR2 is SFDVKD in the germline V gene. TCRdb itself ran the reads through MiXCR, one entry per CDR3 protein. The sample holds some 800,000 distinct CDR3 sequences, 30% to 35% seen once. The material sequenced was cultured CD8+ T cells from PBMCs, taken from culture after CMV antigen stimulation. The TCR comes from a human donor in good health (CMV status not recorded). Some clones in this sample may be carry-over from other donors' samples. The gene calls are TRBV24-1 and TRBJ2-2; D uncertain. CDR3 amino acids: CATSDSLRPKLFF. The DNA for the CDR3 is TGTGCCACCAGTGATTCCCTAAGACCGAAGCTGTTTTTT.